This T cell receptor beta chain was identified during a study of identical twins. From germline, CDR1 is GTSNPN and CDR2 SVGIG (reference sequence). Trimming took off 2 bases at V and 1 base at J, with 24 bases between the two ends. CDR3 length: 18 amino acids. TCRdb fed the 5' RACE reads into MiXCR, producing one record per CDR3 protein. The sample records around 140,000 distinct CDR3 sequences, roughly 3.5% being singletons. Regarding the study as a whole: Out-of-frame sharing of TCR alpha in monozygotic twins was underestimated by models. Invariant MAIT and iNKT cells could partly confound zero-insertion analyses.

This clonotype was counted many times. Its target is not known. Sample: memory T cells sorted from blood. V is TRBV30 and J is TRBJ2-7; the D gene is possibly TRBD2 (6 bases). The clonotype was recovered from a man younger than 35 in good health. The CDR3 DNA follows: TGTGCCTGGAGTCGTTTCATGTTTGGCGGGAAAATTTCCTACGAGCAGTACTTC. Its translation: CAWSRFMFGGKISYEQYF. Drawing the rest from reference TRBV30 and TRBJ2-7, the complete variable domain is SQTIHQWPATLVQPVGSPLSLECTVEGTSNPNLYWYRQAAGRGLQLLFYSVGIGQISSEVPQNLSASRPQDRQFILSSKKLLLSDSGFYLCAWSRFMFGGKISYEQYFGPGTRLTVT.